These T cell receptor beta chains were read from a single sample in a study of blood T cell repertoires in COVID-19. Produced via immunoSEQ multiplex PCR; TCRdb's table is partial and in-frame only. The sample lists about 250,000 clones; approximately 82% were seen once. Sample: peripheral blood. These receptors all come from a man aged 40-49 years with active or convalescent COVID-19. Both conserved end residues are part of each CDR3. D genes are given only for firm matches. A row's size may be missing; if present it is once, few, many or a size class.

d_call: .
j_call: TRBJ1-5
v_call: TRBV12-3/TRBV12-4
cdr3_length: 13
clone_size: once
cdr3_nt: TGTGCCAGCAGTTTAGCGGGGCCCGGGTCCCAGCATTTT
cdr3_aa: CASSLAGPGSQHF

d_call: TRBD1
j_call: TRBJ1-2
v_call: TRBV7-9
cdr3_length: 13
clone_size: .
cdr3_nt: TGTGCCAGCAGCCTGGGACAGAACTATGGCTACACCTTC
cdr3_aa: CASSLGQNYGYTF

d_call: .
j_call: TRBJ1-5
v_call: TRBV6-6
cdr3_length: 17
clone_size: .
cdr3_nt: TGTGCCAGCAGTCCTCGCGGGAATGCGTTTAGCAATCAGCCCCAGCATTTT
cdr3_aa: CASSPRGNAFSNQPQHF

d_call: .
j_call: TRBJ1-1
v_call: TRBV12-3/TRBV12-4
cdr3_length: 13
clone_size: .
cdr3_nt: TGTGCCAGCAGCCTACAGGTTAACACTGAAGCTTTCTTT
cdr3_aa: CASSLQVNTEAFF

d_call: TRBD2
j_call: TRBJ2-7
v_call: TRBV6-5
cdr3_length: 16
clone_size: .
cdr3_nt: TGTGCCAGCAGTTACAATAGCGGGAGTATCTTGGGGGAGCAGTACTTC
cdr3_aa: CASSYNSGSILGEQYF

d_call: .
j_call: TRBJ1-1
v_call: TRBV5-1
cdr3_length: 15
clone_size: .
cdr3_nt: TGCGCCAGCAGCTGGGAGGCCCCCCCCAAGGCTGAAGCTTTCTTT
cdr3_aa: CASSWEAPPKAEAFF

d_call: .
j_call: TRBJ2-3
v_call: TRBV6-4
cdr3_length: 13
clone_size: few
cdr3_nt: TGTGCCAGCAGTGAGGACACGGCAGATACGCAGTATTTT
cdr3_aa: CASSEDTADTQYF

d_call: TRBD1
j_call: TRBJ2-7
v_call: TRBV5-1
cdr3_length: 17
clone_size: .
cdr3_nt: TGCGCCAGCAGCTTGGACTCCCCCCGGACAGGGGTTGCCGAGCAGTACTTC
cdr3_aa: CASSLDSPRTGVAEQYF

d_call: .
j_call: TRBJ2-5
v_call: TRBV6-1
cdr3_length: 14
clone_size: .
cdr3_nt: TGTGCCAGCAGTGAAGCACCCCAGCAAGAGACCCAGTACTTC
cdr3_aa: CASSEAPQQETQYF

d_call: .
j_call: TRBJ1-4
v_call: TRBV11-3
cdr3_length: 14
clone_size: .
cdr3_nt: TGTGCCAGCAGCCCACAGGGAAAGGGTGAAAAACTGTTTTTT
cdr3_aa: CASSPQGKGEKLFF

d_call: .
j_call: TRBJ2-2
v_call: TRBV5-4
cdr3_length: 17
clone_size: .
cdr3_nt: TGTGCCAGCAGCTTGGGAGCGGGACAGGACAACACCGGGGAGCTGTTTTTT
cdr3_aa: CASSLGAGQDNTGELFF

d_call: TRBD1
j_call: TRBJ1-4
v_call: TRBV5-1
cdr3_length: 14
clone_size: once
cdr3_nt: TGCGCCAGCAGCCTGGGACAGGGGAAGGAAAAACTGTTTTTT
cdr3_aa: CASSLGQGKEKLFF

d_call: .
j_call: TRBJ1-5
v_call: TRBV10-3
cdr3_length: 15
clone_size: .
cdr3_nt: TGTGCCATCAGCCGGACAGAAGGTGGGTCAACACCCCAGCATTTT
cdr3_aa: CAISRTEGGSTPQHF

d_call: TRBD1
j_call: TRBJ1-6
v_call: TRBV3-1/TRBV3-2
cdr3_length: 16
clone_size: .
cdr3_nt: TGTGCCAGCAGCCAAGACAGGGACAGGGCCGCTTCACCCCTCCACTTT
cdr3_aa: CASSQDRDRAASPLHF

d_call: .
j_call: TRBJ2-6
v_call: TRBV27
cdr3_length: 16
clone_size: .
cdr3_nt: TGTGCCAGCAGTTTAAGCGCGGCCTCTGGGGCCAACGTCCTGACTTTC
cdr3_aa: CASSLSAASGANVLTF

d_call: .
j_call: TRBJ2-5
v_call: TRBV6-5
cdr3_length: 14
clone_size: .
cdr3_nt: TGTGCCAGCAGTACGCCAGGGATCCAAGAGACCCAGTACTTC
cdr3_aa: CASSTPGIQETQYF

d_call: TRBD1
j_call: TRBJ2-1
v_call: TRBV6-5
cdr3_length: 15
clone_size: many
cdr3_nt: TGTGCCAGCAGCTTCGGGACAGGGTCCTACAATGAGCAGTTCTTC
cdr3_aa: CASSFGTGSYNEQFF

d_call: .
j_call: TRBJ1-6
v_call: TRBV7-9
cdr3_length: 16
clone_size: .
cdr3_nt: TGTGCCAGCACCACTTCGGGTGCGCGGTATAATTCACCCCTCCACTTT
cdr3_aa: CASTTSGARYNSPLHF

d_call: TRBD1
j_call: TRBJ2-2
v_call: TRBV29-1
cdr3_length: 14
clone_size: .
cdr3_nt: TGCAGCGTGGAACAGGGGCTGAACACCGGGGAGCTGTTTTTT
cdr3_aa: CSVEQGLNTGELFF

d_call: TRBD1
j_call: TRBJ1-5
v_call: TRBV7-8
cdr3_length: 17
clone_size: .
cdr3_nt: TGTGCCAGCAGCTTAGCAGGGGGCGCGAATAGCAATCAGCCCCAGCATTTT
cdr3_aa: CASSLAGGANSNQPQHF

d_call: TRBD2
j_call: TRBJ2-7
v_call: TRBV7-8
cdr3_length: 15
clone_size: .
cdr3_nt: TGTGCCAGCAGCCAAAGGACTAGCGGGAACGTTGGGCAGTACTTC
cdr3_aa: CASSQRTSGNVGQYF

d_call: .
j_call: TRBJ2-1
v_call: TRBV11-3
cdr3_length: 15
clone_size: .
cdr3_nt: TGTGCCAGCAGCTTAGTTTGGGGGGGGCGCAATGAGCAGTTCTTC
cdr3_aa: CASSLVWGGRNEQFF

d_call: .
j_call: TRBJ1-6
v_call: TRBV6-6
cdr3_length: 13
clone_size: .
cdr3_nt: TGTGCCAGCTCGGAGACGGAGAATTCACCCCTCCACTTT
cdr3_aa: CASSETENSPLHF

d_call: TRBD1
j_call: TRBJ2-1
v_call: TRBV5-6
cdr3_length: 13
clone_size: .
cdr3_nt: TGTGCCAGCAGCTTGACAGGGGTTCCTGAGCAGTTCTTC
cdr3_aa: CASSLTGVPEQFF

d_call: .
j_call: TRBJ2-1
v_call: TRBV2
cdr3_length: 11
clone_size: .
cdr3_nt: TGTGCCAGCACTAGCTGGTTCGAGCAGTTCTTC
cdr3_aa: CASTSWFEQFF

d_call: TRBD1
j_call: TRBJ2-1
v_call: TRBV7-2
cdr3_length: 18
clone_size: .
cdr3_nt: TGTGCCAGCAGATTAGGAGTCTGGACAGGGGGCGACTACAATGAGCAGTTCTTC
cdr3_aa: CASRLGVWTGGDYNEQFF

d_call: .
j_call: TRBJ2-2
v_call: TRBV6-5
cdr3_length: 15
clone_size: few
cdr3_nt: TGTGCCAGCACCCAGGGCAGCCCAGTAACCGGGGAGCTGTTTTTT
cdr3_aa: CASTQGSPVTGELFF

d_call: TRBD1
j_call: TRBJ2-1
v_call: TRBV30
cdr3_length: 14
clone_size: .
cdr3_nt: TGTGCCTGGAGTCGGGACAGTACCTACAATGAGCAGTTCTTC
cdr3_aa: CAWSRDSTYNEQFF

d_call: .
j_call: TRBJ1-1
v_call: TRBV19
cdr3_length: 13
clone_size: few
cdr3_nt: TGTGCCAGTAGTTCAGGCCCCCTCTCACGAGCTTTCTTT
cdr3_aa: CASSSGPLSRAFF

d_call: .
j_call: TRBJ2-3
v_call: TRBV11-3
cdr3_length: 15
clone_size: .
cdr3_nt: TGTGCCAGCAGCTCAGGTGCTAGCGGCACAGATACGCAGTATTTT
cdr3_aa: CASSSGASGTDTQYF

d_call: TRBD2
j_call: TRBJ2-1
v_call: TRBV19
cdr3_length: 16
clone_size: .
cdr3_nt: TGTGCCAGTAGCCTTACTAGCGGGGGACATTACAATGAGCAGTTCTTC
cdr3_aa: CASSLTSGGHYNEQFF